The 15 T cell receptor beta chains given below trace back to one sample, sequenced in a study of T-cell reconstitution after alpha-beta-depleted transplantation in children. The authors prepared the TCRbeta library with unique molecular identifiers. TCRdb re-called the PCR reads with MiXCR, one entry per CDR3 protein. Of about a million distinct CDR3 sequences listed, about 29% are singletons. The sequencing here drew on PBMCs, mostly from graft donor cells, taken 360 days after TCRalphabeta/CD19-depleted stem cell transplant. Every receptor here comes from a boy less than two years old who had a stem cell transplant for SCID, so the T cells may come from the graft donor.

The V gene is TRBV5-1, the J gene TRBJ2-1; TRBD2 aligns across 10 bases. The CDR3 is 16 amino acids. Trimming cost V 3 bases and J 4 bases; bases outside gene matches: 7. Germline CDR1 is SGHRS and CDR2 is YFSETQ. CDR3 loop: CASSSLSGGQYNEQFF. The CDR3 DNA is TGCGCCAGCAGCTCCCTTAGCGGGGGGCAATACAATGAGCAGTTCTTC.

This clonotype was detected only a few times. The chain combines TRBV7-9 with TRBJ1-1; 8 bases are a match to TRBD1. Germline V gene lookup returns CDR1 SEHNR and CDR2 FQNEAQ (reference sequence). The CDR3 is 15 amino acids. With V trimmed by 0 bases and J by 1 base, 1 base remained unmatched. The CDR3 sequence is CASSLADRGNTEAFF. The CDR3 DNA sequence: TGTGCCAGCAGCTTAGCTGACAGGGGGAACACTGAAGCTTTCTTT.

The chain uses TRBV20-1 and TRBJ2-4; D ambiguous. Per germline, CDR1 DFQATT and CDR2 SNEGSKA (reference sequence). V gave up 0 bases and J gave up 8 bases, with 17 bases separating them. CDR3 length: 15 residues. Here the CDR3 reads CSARDPTRDRDIQYF. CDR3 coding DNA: TGCAGTGCTAGAGATCCTACAAGGGATCGGGACATTCAGTACTTC.

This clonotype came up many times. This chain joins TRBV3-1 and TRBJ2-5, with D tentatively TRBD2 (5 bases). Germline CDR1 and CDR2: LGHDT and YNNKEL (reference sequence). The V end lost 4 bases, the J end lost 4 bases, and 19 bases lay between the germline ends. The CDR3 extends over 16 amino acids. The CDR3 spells CASSPRSSGIGETQYF. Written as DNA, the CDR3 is TGTGCCAGCAGCCCTCGATCGAGCGGCATAGGAGAGACCCAGTACTTC.

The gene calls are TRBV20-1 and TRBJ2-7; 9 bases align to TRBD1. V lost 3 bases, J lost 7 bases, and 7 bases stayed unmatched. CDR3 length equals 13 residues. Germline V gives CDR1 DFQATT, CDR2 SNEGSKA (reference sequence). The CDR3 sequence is CSASRDRVVEQYF. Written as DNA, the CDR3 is TGCAGTGCTAGTCGGGACAGGGTGGTTGAGCAGTACTTC.

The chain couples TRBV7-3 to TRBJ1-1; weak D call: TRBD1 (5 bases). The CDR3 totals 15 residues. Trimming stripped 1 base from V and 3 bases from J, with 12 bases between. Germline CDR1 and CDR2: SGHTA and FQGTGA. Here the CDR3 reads CASSLRGDGYTEAFF. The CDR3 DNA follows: TGTGCCAGCAGCTTAAGGGGGGACGGATACACTGAAGCTTTCTTT.

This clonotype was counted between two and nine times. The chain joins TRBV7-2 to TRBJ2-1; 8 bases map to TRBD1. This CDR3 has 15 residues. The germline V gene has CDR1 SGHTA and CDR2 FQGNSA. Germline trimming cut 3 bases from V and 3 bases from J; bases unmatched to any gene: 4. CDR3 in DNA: TGTGCCAGCAGCTTCTCGACAGGGGACTACAATGAGCAGTTCTTC. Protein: CASSFSTGDYNEQFF.

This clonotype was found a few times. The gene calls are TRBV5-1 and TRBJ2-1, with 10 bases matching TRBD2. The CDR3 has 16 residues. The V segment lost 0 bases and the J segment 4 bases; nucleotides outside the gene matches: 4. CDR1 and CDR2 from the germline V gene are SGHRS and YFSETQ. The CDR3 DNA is TGCGCCAGCAGCTTGGATACGGGACTAGCGTACAATGAGCAGTTCTTC. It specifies CASSLDTGLAYNEQFF.

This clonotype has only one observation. CDR3 nucleotide sequence: TGTGCCAGCAGTCCCCTAGCGGGGGGGAAAACCTACGAGCAGTACTTC. Protein product: CASSPLAGGKTYEQYF. This chain joins TRBV3-1 and TRBJ2-7; 12 nucleotides agree with TRBD2. The CDR3 runs to 16 residues. Trimming took 6 bases from V and 2 from J; bases not matched to a gene: 8. The germline V gene has CDR1 LGHDT and CDR2 YNNKEL (reference sequence).

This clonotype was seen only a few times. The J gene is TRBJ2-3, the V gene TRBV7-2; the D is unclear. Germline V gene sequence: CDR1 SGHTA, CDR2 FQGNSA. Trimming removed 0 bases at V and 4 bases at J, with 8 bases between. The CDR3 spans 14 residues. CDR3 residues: CASSLAFRADTQYF. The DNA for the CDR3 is TGTGCCAGCAGCTTAGCGTTTAGGGCAGATACGCAGTATTTT.

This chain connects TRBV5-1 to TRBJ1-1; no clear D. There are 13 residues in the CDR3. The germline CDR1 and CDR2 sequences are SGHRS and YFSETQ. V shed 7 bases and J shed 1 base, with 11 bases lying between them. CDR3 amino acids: CASRTSPNTEAFF. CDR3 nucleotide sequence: TGCGCCAGCCGAACCTCCCCGAACACTGAAGCTTTCTTT.

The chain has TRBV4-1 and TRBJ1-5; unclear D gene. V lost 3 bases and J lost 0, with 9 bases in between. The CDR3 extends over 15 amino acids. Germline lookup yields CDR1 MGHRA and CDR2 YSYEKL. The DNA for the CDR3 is TGCGCCAGCAGCCAGCCCGTGTATAGCAATCAGCCCCAGCATTTT. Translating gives CASSQPVYSNQPQHF.

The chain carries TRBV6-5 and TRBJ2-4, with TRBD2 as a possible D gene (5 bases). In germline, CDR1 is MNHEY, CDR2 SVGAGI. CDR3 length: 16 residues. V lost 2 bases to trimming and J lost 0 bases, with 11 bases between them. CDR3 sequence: CASSYRSGVAKNIQYF. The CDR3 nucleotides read TGTGCCAGCAGTTACCGGTCCGGGGTAGCCAAAAACATTCAGTACTTC.

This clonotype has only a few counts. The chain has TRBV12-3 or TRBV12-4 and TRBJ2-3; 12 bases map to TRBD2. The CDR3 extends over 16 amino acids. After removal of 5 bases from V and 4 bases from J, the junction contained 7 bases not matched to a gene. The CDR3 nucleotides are TGTGCCAGCAGTCCCCTAGCGGGGGGGCCGTCAGATACGCAGTATTTT. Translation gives CASSPLAGGPSDTQYF.

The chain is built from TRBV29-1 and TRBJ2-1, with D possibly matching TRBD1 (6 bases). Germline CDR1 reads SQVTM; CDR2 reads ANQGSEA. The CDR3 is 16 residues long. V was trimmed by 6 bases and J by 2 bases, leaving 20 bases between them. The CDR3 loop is CSVEKTGPYTYNEQFF. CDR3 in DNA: TGCAGCGTAGAGAAAACAGGGCCCTACACCTACAATGAGCAGTTCTTC.